The 6 T cell receptor beta chains below all came from one sample that was sequenced in a study of radiotherapy plus CTLA-4 blockade in lung cancer. The assay was immunoSEQ multiplex PCR, and TCRdb's table has in-frame clones only and misses some. The sample lists 45,000 to 75,000 clones; around four fifths were seen once. Sequences were derived from peripheral blood, sampled from a patient treated with radiotherapy plus ipilimumab. The receptors were gathered from a human donor with non-small cell lung cancer who had a partial response to radiotherapy plus ipilimumab.

V gene TRBV5-1 combines with J gene TRBJ2-6; maybe TRBD1 (5 bases). Per germline, CDR1 SGHRS and CDR2 YFSETQ. This CDR3 comprises 18 residues. V was clipped by 7 bases and J by 0 bases, with 20 bases between them. The CDR3, as DNA: TGCGCCAGCTCATGGGGCAGGACGCTCAGCTCTGGGGCCAACGTCCTGACTTTC. Translation: CASSWGRTLSSGANVLTF.

The chain's CDR3 is CAWSGGLGGYEQYF. CDR3 nucleotides: TGTGCCTGGAGTGGGGGACTGGGGGGCTACGAGCAGTACTTC. The chain links TRBV30 to TRBJ2-7; D is perhaps TRBD2 (6 bases). From germline, CDR1 is GTSNPN and CDR2 SVGIG (reference sequence). Trimming took off 1 base at V and 3 bases at J, with 13 bases between the two ends. The CDR3 contains 14 residues. Complete variable domain (other parts from reference TRBV30 and TRBJ2-7): SQTIHQWPATLVQPVGSPLSLECTVEGTSNPNLYWYRQAAGRGLQLLFYSVGIGQISSEVPQNLSASRPQDRQFILSSKKLLLSDSGFYLCAWSGGLGGYEQYFGPGTRLTVT.

This chain connects TRBV9 to TRBJ2-7, with 10 bases identical to TRBD2. The CDR3 is 17 residues long. Losses at the gene ends were 0 bases for V and 1 base for J; bases not matched to a gene: 7. CDR1 and CDR2 (germline): SGDLS, YYNGEE. Here the CDR3 reads CASSVAGSGGQSYEQYF. CDR3 DNA: TGTGCCAGCAGCGTAGCTGGTAGCGGGGGGCAGTCCTACGAGCAGTACTTC. Full variable domain (rest looked up from reference TRBV9 and TRBJ2-7): DSGVTQTPKHLITATGQRVTLRCSPRSGDLSVYWYQQSLDQGLQFLIQYYNGEERAKGNILERFSAQQFPDLHSELNLSSLELGDSALYFCASSVAGSGGQSYEQYFGPGTRLTVT.

The CDR3 reads CASKVAGGDEQYF. The CDR3 region has the DNA TGTGCCAGCAAAGTGGCAGGGGGCGACGAGCAGTACTTC. The V gene is TRBV27, the J gene TRBJ2-7; 8 bases are a match to TRBD1. Per germline, CDR1 MNHEY and CDR2 SMNVEV (reference sequence). CDR3 length: 13 residues. V shed 7 bases and J 5 bases; nucleotides not matched to a gene: 7.

The chain is built from TRBV28 and TRBJ2-6; a weak D match, TRBD2 (6 bases). There are 15 residues in the CDR3. Trimming stripped 7 bases from V and 2 bases from J, with 12 bases between. Germline assignment: CDR1 MDHEN and CDR2 SYDVKM. The CDR3 loop is CASTLTGAGANVLTF. CDR3 coding DNA: TGTGCCAGCACCCTAACGGGGGCTGGGGCCAACGTCCTGACTTTC.

This rearrangement joins TRBV6-1 to TRBJ2-3, with D perhaps TRBD1 (6 bases). The CDR3 extends over 15 amino acids. V was trimmed by 6 bases and J by 6 bases, leaving 19 bases between them. The germline V gene encodes CDR1 MNHNS and CDR2 SASEGT. The CDR3 here is CASSAGTGRTDTQYF. Written as DNA, the CDR3 is TGTGCCAGCAGCGCAGGCACAGGGCGGACCGATACGCAGTATTTT.